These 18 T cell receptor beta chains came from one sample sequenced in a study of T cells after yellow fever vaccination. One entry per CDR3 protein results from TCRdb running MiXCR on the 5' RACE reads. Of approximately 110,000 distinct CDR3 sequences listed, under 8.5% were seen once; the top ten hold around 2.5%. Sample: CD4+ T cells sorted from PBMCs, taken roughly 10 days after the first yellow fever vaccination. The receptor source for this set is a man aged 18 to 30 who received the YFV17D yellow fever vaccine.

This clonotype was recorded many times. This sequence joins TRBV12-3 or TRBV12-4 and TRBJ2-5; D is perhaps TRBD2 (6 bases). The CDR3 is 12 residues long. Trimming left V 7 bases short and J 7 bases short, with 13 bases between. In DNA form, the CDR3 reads TGTGCCAGCACCCTAGCCGGGGGGACCCAGTACTTC. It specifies CASTLAGGTQYF.

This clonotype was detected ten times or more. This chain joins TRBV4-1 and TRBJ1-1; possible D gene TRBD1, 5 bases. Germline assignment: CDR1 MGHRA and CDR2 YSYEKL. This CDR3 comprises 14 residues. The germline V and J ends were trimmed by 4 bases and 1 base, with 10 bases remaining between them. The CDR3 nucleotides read TGCGCCAGCAGCCGTCGTGGGGGGAACACTGAAGCTTTCTTT. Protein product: CASSRRGGNTEAFF.

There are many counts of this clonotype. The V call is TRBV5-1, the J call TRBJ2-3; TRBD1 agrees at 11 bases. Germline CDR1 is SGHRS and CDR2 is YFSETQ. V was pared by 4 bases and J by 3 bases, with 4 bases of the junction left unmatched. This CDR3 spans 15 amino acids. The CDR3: CASSPGTGGTDTQYF. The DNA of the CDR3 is TGCGCCAGCAGCCCCGGGACAGGGGGGACAGATACGCAGTATTTT.

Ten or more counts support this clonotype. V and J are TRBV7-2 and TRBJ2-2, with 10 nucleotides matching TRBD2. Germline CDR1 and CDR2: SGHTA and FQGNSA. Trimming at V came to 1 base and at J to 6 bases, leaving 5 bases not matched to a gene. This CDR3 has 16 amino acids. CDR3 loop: CASSLVASGGSGELFF. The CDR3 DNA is TGTGCCAGCAGCTTAGTGGCTAGCGGGGGCTCCGGGGAGCTGTTTTTT. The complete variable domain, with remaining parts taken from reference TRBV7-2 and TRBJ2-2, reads GAGVSQSPSNKVTEKGKDVELRCDPISGHTALYWYRQSLGQGLEFLIYFQGNSAPDKSGLPSDRFSAERTGGSVSTLTIQRTQQEDSAVYLCASSLVASGGSGELFFGEGSRLTVL.

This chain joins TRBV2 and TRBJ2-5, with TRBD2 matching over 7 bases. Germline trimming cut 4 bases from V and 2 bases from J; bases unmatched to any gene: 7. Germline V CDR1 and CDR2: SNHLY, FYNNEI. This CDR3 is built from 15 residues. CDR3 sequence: CASSAREGLQETQYF. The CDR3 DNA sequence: TGTGCCAGCAGTGCGAGGGAGGGATTACAAGAGACCCAGTACTTC. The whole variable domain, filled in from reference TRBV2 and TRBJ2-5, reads EPEVTQTPSHQVTQMGQEVILRCVPISNHLYFYWYRQILGQKVEFLVSFYNNEISEKSEIFDDQFSVERPDGSNFTLKIRSTKLEDSAMYFCASSAREGLQETQYFGPGTRLLVL.

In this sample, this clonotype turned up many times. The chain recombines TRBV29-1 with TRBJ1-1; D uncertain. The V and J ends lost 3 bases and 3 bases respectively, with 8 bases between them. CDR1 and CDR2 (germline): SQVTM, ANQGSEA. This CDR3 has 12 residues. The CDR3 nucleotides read TGCAGCGTTGACGTCAGTCACACTGAAGCTTTCTTT. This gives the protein CSVDVSHTEAFF.

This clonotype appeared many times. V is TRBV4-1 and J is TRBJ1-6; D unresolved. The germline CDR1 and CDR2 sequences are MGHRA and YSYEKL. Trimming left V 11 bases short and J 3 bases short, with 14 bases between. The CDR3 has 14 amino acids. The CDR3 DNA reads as TGCGCCTGGCCGGAGCGGTGCTATAATTCACCCCTCCACTTT. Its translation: CAWPERCYNSPLHF.

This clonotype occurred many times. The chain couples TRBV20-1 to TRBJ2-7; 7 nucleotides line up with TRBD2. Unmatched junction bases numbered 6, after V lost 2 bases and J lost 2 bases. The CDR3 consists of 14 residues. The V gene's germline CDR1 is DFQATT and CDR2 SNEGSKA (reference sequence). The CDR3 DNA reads TGCAGTGCTAGACGAGCTAGCGGAACCTACGAGCAGTACTTC. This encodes CSARRASGTYEQYF.

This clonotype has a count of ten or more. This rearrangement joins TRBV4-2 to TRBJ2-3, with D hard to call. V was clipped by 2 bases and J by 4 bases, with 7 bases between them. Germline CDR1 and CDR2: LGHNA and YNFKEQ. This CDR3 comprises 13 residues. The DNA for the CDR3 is TGTGCCAGCAGCCAAAGTATCTCAGATACGCAGTATTTT. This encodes CASSQSISDTQYF.

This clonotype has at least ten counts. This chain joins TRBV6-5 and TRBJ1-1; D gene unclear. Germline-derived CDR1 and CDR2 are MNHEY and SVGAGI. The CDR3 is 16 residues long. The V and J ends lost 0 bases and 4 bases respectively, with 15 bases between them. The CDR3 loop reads CASSYSRSRAGTEAFF. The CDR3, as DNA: TGTGCCAGCAGTTACTCGCGGTCCCGGGCGGGCACTGAAGCTTTCTTT.

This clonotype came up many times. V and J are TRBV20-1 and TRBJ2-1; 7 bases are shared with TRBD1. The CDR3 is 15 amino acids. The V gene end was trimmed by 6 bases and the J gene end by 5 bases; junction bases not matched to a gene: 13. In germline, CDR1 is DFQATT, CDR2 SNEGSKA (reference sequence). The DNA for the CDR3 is TGCAGTGCGCTACAACAGGGGAAAGTCCACAATGAGCAGTTCTTC. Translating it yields CSALQQGKVHNEQFF.

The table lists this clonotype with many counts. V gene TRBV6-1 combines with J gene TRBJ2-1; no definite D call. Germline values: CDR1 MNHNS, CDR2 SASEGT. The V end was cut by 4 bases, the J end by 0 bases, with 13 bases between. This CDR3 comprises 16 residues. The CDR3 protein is CASSVLFRNSYNEQFF. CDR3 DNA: TGTGCCAGCAGTGTTTTATTCCGAAACTCCTACAATGAGCAGTTCTTC.

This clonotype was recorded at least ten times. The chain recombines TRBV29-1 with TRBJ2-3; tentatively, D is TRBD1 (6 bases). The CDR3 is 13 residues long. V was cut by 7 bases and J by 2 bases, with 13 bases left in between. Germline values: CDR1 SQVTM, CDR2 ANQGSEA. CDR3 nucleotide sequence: TGCAGCGGATACCTGGGGGCCACAGATACGCAGTATTTT. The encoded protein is CSGYLGATDTQYF.

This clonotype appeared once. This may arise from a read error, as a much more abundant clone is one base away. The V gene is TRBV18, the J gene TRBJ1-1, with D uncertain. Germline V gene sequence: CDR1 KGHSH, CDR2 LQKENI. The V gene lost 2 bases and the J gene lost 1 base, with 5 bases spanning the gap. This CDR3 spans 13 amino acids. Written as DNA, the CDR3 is TGTGCCAGCTCACCAGCGGCGAACACTGAAGCTTTCTTT. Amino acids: CASSPAANTEAFF.

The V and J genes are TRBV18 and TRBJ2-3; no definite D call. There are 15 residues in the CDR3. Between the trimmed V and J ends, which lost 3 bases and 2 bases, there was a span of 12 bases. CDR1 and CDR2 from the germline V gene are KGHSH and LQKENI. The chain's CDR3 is CASSPGPGLTDTQYF. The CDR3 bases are TGTGCCAGCTCACCTGGGCCCGGGCTCACAGATACGCAGTATTTT.

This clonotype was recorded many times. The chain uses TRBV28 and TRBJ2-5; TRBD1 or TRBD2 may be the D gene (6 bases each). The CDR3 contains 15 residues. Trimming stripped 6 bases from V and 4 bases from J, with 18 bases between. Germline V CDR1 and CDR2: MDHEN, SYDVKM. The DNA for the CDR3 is TGTGCCAGCAGCCCTGACCGGGGGCGTCGAGAGACCCAGTACTTC. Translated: CASSPDRGRRETQYF.

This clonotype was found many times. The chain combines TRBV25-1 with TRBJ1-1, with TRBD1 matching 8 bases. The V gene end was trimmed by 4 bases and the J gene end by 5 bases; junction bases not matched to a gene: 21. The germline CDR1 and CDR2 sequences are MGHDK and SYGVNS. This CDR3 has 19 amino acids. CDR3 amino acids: CASSGTMGDDRGRRTEAFF. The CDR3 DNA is TGTGCCAGCAGTGGGACGATGGGGGATGACAGGGGCCGAAGAACTGAAGCTTTCTTT.

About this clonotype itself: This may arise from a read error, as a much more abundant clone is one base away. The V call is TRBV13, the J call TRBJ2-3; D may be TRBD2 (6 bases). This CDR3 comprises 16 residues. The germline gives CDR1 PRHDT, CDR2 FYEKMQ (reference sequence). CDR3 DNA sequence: TGTACCAGCAGCTTAGGGGAGCGGGCTGGCACAGATACGCAGTATTTT. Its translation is CTSSLGERAGTDTQYF.